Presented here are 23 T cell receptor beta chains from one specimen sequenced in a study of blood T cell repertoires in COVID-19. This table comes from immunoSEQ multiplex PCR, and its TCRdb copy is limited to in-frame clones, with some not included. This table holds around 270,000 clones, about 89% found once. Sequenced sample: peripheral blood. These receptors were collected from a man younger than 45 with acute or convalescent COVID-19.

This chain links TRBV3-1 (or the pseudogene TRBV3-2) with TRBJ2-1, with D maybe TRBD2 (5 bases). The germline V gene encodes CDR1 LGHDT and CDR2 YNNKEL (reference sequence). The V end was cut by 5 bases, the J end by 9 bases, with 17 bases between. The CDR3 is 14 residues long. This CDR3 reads CASSYGLLEGEQFF. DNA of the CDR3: TGTGCCAGCAGCTACGGACTGCTCGAGGGTGAGCAGTTCTTC.

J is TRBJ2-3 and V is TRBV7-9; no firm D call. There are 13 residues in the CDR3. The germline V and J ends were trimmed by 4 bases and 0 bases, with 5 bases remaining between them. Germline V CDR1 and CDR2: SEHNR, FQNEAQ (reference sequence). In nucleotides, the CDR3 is TGTGCCAGCAGCTCTCCCAGCACAGATACGCAGTATTTT. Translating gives CASSSPSTDTQYF.

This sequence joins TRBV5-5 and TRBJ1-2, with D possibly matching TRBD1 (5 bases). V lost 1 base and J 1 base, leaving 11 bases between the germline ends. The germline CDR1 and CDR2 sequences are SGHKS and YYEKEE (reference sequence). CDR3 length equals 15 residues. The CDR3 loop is CASSLTSQGNYGYTF. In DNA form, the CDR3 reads TGTGCCAGCAGCTTGACTTCTCAGGGTAACTATGGCTACACCTTC.

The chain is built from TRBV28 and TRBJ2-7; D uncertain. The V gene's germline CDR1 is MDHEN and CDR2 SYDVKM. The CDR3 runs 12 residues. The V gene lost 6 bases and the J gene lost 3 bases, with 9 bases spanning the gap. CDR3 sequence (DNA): TGTGCCAGCAGAACACCCAACTACGAGCAGTACTTC. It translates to CASRTPNYEQYF.

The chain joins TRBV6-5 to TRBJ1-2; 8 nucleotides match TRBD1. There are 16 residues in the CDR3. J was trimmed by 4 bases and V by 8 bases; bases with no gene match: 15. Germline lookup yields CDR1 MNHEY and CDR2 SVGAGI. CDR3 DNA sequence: TGTGCCAGCCGTTGGACAGGGCTACCTCAAACCTATGGCTACACCTTC. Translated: CASRWTGLPQTYGYTF.

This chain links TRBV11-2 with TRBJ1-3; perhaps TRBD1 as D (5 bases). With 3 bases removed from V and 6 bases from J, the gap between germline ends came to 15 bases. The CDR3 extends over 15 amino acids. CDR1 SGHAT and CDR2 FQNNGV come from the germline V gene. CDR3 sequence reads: CASSFLQGAVNTIYF. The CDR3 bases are TGTGCCAGCAGCTTTCTCCAGGGTGCGGTAAACACCATATATTTT.

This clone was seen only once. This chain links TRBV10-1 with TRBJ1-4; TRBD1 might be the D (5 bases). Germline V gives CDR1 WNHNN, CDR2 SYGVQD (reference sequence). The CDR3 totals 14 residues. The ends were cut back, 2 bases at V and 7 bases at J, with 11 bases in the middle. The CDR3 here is CASSERGSREKLFF. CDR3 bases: TGCGCCAGCAGTGAGAGGGGCTCCCGTGAAAAACTGTTTTTT.

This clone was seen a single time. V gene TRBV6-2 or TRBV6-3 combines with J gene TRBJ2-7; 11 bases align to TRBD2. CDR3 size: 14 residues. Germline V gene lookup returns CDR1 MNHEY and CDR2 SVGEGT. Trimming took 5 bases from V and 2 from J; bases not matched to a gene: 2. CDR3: CASSGTSGPYEQYF. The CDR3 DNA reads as TGTGCCAGCAGTGGGACTAGCGGACCCTACGAGCAGTACTTC.

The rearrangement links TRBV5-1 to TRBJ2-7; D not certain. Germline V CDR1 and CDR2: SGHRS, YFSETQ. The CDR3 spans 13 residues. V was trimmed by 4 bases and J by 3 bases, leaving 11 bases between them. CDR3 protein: CASSPSPGYEQYF. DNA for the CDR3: TGCGCCAGCAGCCCCTCACCCGGCTACGAGCAGTACTTC.

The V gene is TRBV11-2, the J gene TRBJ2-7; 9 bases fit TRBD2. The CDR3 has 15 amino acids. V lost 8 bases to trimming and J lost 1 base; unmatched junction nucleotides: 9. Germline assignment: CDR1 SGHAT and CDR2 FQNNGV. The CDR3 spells CASSASGVSSYEQYF. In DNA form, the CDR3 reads TGTGCCAGCTCGGCTAGCGGGGTCTCGTCCTACGAGCAGTACTTC. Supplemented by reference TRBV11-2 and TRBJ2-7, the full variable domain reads EAGVAQSPRYKIIEKRQSVAFWCNPISGHATLYWYQQILGQGPKLLIQFQNNGVVDDSQLPKDRFSAERLKGVDSTLKIQPAKLEDSAVYLCASSASGVSSYEQYFGPGTRLTVT.

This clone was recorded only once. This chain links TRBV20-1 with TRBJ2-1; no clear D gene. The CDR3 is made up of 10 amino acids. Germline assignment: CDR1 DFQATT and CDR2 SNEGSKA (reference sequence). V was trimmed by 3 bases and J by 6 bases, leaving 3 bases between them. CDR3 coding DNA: TGCAGTGCTAGCCTCAATGAGCAGTTCTTC. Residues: CSASLNEQFF.

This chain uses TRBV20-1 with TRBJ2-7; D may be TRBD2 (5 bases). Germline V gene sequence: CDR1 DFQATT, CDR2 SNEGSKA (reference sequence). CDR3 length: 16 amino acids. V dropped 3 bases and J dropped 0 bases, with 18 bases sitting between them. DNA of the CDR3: TGCAGTGCTAGTACCATACTAGGATGGAGCTCCTACGAGCAGTACTTC. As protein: CSASTILGWSSYEQYF.

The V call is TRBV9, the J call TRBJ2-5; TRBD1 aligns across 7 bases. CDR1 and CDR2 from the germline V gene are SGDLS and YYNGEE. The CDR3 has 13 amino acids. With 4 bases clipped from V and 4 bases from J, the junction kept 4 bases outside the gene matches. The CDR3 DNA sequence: TGTGCCAGCAGCTTATGGACAGGAGAGACCCAGTACTTC. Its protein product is CASSLWTGETQYF.

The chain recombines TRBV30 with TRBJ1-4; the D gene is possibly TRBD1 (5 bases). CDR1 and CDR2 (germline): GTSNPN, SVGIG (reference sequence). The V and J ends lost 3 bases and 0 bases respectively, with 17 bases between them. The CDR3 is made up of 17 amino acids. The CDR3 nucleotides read TGTGCCTGGAGGGCCAGGTGGGGACTTTCAACTAATGAAAAACTGTTTTTT. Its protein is CAWRARWGLSTNEKLFF.

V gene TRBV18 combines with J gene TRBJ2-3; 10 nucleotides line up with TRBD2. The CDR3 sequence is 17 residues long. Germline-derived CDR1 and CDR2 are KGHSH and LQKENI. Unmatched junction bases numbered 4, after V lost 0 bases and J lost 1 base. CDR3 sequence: CASSPPLLAGGTDTQYF. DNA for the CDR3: TGTGCCAGCTCACCACCGTTGCTAGCGGGGGGCACAGATACGCAGTATTTT.

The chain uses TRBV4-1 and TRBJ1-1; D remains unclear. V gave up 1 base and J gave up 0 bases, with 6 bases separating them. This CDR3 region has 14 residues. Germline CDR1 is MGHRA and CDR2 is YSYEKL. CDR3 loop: CASSQANMNTEAFF. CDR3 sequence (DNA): TGCGCCAGCAGCCAAGCGAACATGAACACTGAAGCTTTCTTT.

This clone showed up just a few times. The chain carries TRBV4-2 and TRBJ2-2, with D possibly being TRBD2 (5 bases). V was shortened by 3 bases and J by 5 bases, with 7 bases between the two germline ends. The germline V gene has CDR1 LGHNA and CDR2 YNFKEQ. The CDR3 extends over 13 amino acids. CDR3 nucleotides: TGTGCCAGCAGCCAGGACTGGACCGGGGAGCTGTTTTTT. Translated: CASSQDWTGELFF.

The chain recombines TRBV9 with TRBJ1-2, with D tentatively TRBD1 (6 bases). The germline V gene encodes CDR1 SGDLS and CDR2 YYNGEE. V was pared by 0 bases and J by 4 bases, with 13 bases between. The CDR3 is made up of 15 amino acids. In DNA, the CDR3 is TGTGCCAGCAGCGTAGTTCCGACAGGCAGCTATGGCTACACCTTC. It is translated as CASSVVPTGSYGYTF.

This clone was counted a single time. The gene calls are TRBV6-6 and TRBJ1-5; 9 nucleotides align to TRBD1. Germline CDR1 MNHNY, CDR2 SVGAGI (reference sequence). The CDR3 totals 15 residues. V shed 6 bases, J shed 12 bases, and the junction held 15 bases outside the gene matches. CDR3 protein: CASSTWDRVAGYQHF. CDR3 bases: TGTGCCAGCAGCACTTGGGACAGGGTGGCAGGGTACCAGCATTTT.

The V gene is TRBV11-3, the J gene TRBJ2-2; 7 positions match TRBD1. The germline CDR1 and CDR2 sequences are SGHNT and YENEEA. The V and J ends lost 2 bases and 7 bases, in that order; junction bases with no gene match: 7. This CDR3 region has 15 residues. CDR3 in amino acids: CASSLRGAGGGELFF. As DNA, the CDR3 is TGTGCCAGCAGCTTAAGGGGAGCAGGGGGCGGGGAGCTGTTTTTT.

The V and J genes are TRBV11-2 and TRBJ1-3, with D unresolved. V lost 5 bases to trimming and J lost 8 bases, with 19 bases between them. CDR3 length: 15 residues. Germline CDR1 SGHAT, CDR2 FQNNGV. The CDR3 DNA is TGTGCCAGCAGCCACCTGTTCCCAGAGCGTTACACCATATATTTT. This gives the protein CASSHLFPERYTIYF.

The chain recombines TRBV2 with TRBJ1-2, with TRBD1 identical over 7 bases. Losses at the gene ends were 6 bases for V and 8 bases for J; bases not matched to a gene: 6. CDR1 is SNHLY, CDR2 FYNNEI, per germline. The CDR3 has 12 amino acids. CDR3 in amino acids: CASSRQGSGYTF. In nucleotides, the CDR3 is TGTGCCAGCAGCCGACAGGGCTCAGGCTACACCTTC.

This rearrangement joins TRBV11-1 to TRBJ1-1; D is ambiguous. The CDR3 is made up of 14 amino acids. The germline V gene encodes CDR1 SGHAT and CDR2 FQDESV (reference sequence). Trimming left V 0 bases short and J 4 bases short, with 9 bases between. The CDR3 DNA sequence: TGTGCCAGCAGCTTAGCGTTGAGCGGCACTGAAGCTTTCTTT. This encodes CASSLALSGTEAFF.